Below, 13 T cell receptor beta chains from the same sample are listed, as sequenced in a study of blood T cell repertoires in COVID-19. Clones were read by immunoSEQ multiplex PCR, and TCRdb kept only the in-frame ones, dropping some. The profile covers around 100,000 clones, with more than 70% appearing a single time and 20% taken by the ten largest. The sample comprised peripheral blood. All receptors come from a human donor in a cohort sampled during active COVID-19.

This clone has only one observation. V gene TRBV24-1 combines with J gene TRBJ2-1; D may be TRBD1 (5 bases). V lost 7 bases, J lost 6 bases, and 9 bases lay in between. CDR3 length: 12 residues. CDR1 and CDR2 (germline): KGHDR, SFDVKD. CDR3 region: CATRDTFNEQFF. DNA for the CDR3: TGTGCCACCAGGGACACATTCAATGAGCAGTTCTTC.

This clone was seen a single time. V is TRBV19 and J is TRBJ2-5, with D tentatively TRBD2 (6 bases). The germline V and J ends were trimmed by 1 base and 4 bases, with 10 bases remaining between them. Germline CDR1 LNHDA, CDR2 SQIVND (reference sequence). The CDR3 contains 14 residues. The CDR3 is CASSIAAGSETQYF. For the CDR3, the DNA is TGTGCCAGTAGTATAGCGGCGGGATCAGAGACCCAGTACTTC.

This clone was recorded once. The chain employs TRBV3-1 (or the pseudogene TRBV3-2) and TRBJ2-1; 8 nucleotides match TRBD2. V shed 1 base, J shed 7 bases, and the junction held 6 bases outside the gene matches. The CDR3 spans 15 residues. The germline CDR1 and CDR2 sequences are LGHDT and YNNKEL (reference sequence). The CDR3: CASSQGSTSANEQFF. In DNA, the CDR3 is TGTGCCAGCAGCCAAGGGTCGACTAGCGCGAATGAGCAGTTCTTC.

The chain links TRBV5-4 to TRBJ1-2; D is possibly TRBD1 (5 bases). This CDR3 region has 16 residues. Trimming took 4 bases from V and 3 from J, leaving 19 bases between them. Germline V gives CDR1 SGHNT, CDR2 YYREEE (reference sequence). The CDR3 loop is CASSAGGADLDYGYTF. CDR3 nucleotides: TGTGCCAGCAGCGCAGGAGGGGCGGATCTCGACTATGGCTACACCTTC. Together with reference TRBV5-4 and TRBJ1-2, the CDR3 gives the full variable domain: ETGVTQSPTHLIKTRGQQVTLRCSSQSGHNTVSWYQQALGQGPQFIFQYYREEENGRGNFPPRFSGLQFPNYSSELNVNALELDDSALYLCASSAGGADLDYGYTFGSGTRLTVV.

In DNA, the CDR3 is TGTGCCAGCCGAGAACGGACAGGGGCAAATGAAAAACTGTTTTTT. Translating it yields CASRERTGANEKLFF. The chain carries TRBV18 and TRBJ1-4; 9 bases map to TRBD1. The CDR3 sequence is 15 residues long. V shed 8 bases, J shed 5 bases, and the junction held 9 bases outside the gene matches. Germline values: CDR1 KGHSH, CDR2 LQKENI.

The chain couples TRBV19 to TRBJ2-1, with 8 bases matching TRBD1. V shed 6 bases, J shed 5 bases, and the junction held 9 bases outside the gene matches. This CDR3 has 15 amino acids. Germline V CDR1 and CDR2: LNHDA, SQIVND (reference sequence). The CDR3 DNA follows: TGTGCCAGTAGCATCGCCGGGACAGGTAACAATGAGCAGTTCTTC. It is translated as CASSIAGTGNNEQFF.

CDR3 DNA: TGTGCCAGCAGCTTAGAGTTGGGTAGGGACAAGAATTCACCCCTCCACTTT. Its translation: CASSLELGRDKNSPLHF. The chain couples TRBV7-2 to TRBJ1-6, with D possibly being TRBD1 (6 bases). This CDR3 is 17 amino acids long. The germline V gene encodes CDR1 SGHTA and CDR2 FQGNSA. The V end lost 1 base, the J end lost 7 bases, and 17 bases lay between the germline ends.

The chain links TRBV21-1 to TRBJ2-7; the table's D call, TRBD2, was not checked against the DNA. TRBV21-1 is noted as a pseudogene. CDR3 size: 16 residues. CDR3 region: CASSIGTSGKSYEQYF. Here the CDR3 DNA reads TGTGCCAGCAGCATCGGGACTAGCGGGAAGTCTTACGAGCAGTACTTC.

The genes are TRBV5-6 and TRBJ1-1; 10 nucleotides align to TRBD1. Germline values: CDR1 SGHDT, CDR2 YYEEEE. V trimming: 6 bases; J trimming: 6 bases; junction bases outside the gene matches: 14. The CDR3 loop spans 16 amino acids. The DNA of the CDR3 is TGTGCCAGCACCCTTGCGGGACAGGGGCATAGGGCTGAAGCTTTCTTT. It specifies CASTLAGQGHRAEAFF.

Concerning this clone: A read error may account for a junction end that differs from germline. The CDR3 spells CASSEFGAAAVF. Written as DNA, the CDR3 is TGTGCCAGCAGTGAATTTGGAGCAGCTGCGGTCTTC. The rearrangement joins TRBV6-1 to TRBJ2-1; D uncertain. The germline gives CDR1 MNHNS, CDR2 SASEGT. The CDR3 is 12 residues long.

The chain is built from TRBV29-1 and TRBJ2-3, with TRBD1 matching 7 bases. Germline CDR1 SQVTM, CDR2 ANQGSEA. This CDR3 comprises 14 residues. J lost 4 bases, V lost 7 bases, and 11 bases had no gene match. This CDR3 reads CSGESIGGADTQYF. In nucleotides, the CDR3 is TGCAGCGGCGAATCGATAGGGGGCGCAGATACGCAGTATTTT.

About this clone itself: At one end, the junction sequence differs from germline, possibly due to a read error. V gene TRBV12-5 combines with J gene TRBJ2-7, with D maybe TRBD1 (5 bases). The CDR3 is 15 amino acids. CDR1 LGHNT and CDR2 FRNRAP come from the germline V gene. This CDR3 reads CASGQGQIPPYAQYF. The CDR3 region has the DNA TGTGCTAGTGGCCAGGGCCAGATCCCCCCCTACGCGCAGTACTTC.

The J gene is TRBJ1-2, the V gene TRBV2; D call uncertain. Trimming shortened V by 0 bases and J by 4 bases, and 9 bases separated the two germline ends. CDR1 is SNHLY and CDR2 is FYNNEI in the germline V gene. The length of the CDR3 is 14 residues. CDR3: CASSEALRGYGYTF. Here the CDR3 DNA reads TGTGCCAGCAGTGAAGCGCTTCGGGGCTATGGCTACACCTTC.